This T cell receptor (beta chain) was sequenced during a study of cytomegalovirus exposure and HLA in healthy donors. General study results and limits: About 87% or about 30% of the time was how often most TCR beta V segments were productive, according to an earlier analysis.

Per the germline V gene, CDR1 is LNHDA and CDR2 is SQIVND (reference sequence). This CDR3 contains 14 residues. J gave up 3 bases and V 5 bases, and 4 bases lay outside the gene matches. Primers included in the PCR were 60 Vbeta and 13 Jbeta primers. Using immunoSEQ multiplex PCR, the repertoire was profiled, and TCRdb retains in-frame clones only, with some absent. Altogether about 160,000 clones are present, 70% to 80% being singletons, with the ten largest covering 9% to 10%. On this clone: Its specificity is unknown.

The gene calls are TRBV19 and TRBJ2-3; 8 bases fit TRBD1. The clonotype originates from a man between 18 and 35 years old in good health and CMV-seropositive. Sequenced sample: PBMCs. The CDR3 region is CASSARGLTDTQYF. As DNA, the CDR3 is TGTGCCAGTAGTGCCAGGGGGCTGACAGATACGCAGTATTTT.